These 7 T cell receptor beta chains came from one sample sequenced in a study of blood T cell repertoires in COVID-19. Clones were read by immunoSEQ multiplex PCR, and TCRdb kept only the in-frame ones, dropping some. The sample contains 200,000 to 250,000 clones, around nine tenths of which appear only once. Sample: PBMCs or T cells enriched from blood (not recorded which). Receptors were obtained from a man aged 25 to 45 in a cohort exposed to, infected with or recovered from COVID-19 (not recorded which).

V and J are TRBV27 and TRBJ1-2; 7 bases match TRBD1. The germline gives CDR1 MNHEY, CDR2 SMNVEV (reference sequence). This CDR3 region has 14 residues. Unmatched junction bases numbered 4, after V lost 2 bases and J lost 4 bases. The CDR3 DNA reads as TGTGCCAGCAGTTTACAAGGGGGCCTCTATGGCTACACCTTC. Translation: CASSLQGGLYGYTF.

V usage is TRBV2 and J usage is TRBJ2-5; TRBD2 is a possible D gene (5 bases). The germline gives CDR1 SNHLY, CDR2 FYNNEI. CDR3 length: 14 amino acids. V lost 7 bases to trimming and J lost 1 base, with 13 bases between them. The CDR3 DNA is TGTGCCAGCAACCCCGCTAGCTTCCAAGAGACCCAGTACTTC. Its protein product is CASNPASFQETQYF. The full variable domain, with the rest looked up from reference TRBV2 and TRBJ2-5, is EPEVTQTPSHQVTQMGQEVILRCVPISNHLYFYWYRQILGQKVEFLVSFYNNEISEKSEIFDDQFSVERPDGSNFTLKIRSTKLEDSAMYFCASNPASFQETQYFGPGTRLLVL.

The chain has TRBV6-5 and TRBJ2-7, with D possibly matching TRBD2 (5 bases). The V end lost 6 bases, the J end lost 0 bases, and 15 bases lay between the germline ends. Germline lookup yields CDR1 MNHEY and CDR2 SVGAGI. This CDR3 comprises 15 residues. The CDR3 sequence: CASRSPGRGSYEQYF. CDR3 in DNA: TGTGCCAGCAGGTCCCCGGGCCGGGGCTCCTACGAGCAGTACTTC.

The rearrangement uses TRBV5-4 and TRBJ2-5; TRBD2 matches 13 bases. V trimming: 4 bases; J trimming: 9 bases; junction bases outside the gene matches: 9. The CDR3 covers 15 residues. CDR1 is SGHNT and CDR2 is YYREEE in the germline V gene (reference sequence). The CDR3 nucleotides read TGTGCCAGCAGCCAGGGGGGGACTAGCGGGAAGGCCCAGTACTTC. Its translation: CASSQGGTSGKAQYF.

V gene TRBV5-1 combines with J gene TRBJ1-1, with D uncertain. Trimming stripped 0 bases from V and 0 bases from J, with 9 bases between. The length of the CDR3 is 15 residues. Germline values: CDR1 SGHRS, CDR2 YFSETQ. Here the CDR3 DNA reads TGCGCCAGCAGCTTGGATGCAGATATGAACACTGAAGCTTTCTTT. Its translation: CASSLDADMNTEAFF.

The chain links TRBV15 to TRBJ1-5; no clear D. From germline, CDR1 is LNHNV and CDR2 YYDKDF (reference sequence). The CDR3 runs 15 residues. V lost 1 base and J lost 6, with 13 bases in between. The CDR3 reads CATSRVSGFGQPQHF. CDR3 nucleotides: TGTGCCACCAGCAGAGTGTCCGGGTTTGGTCAGCCCCAGCATTTT.

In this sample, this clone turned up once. In DNA form, the CDR3 reads TGCGCCAGCAGAAACAGGGGGCCCAGGAATCAGCCCCAGCATTTT. It specifies CASRNRGPRNQPQHF. The chain joins TRBV10-1 to TRBJ1-5; 9 bases map to TRBD1. J lost 4 bases, V lost 6 bases, and 7 bases had no gene match. Germline V gene lookup returns CDR1 WNHNN and CDR2 SYGVQD (reference sequence). The length of the CDR3 is 15 residues.